This T cell receptor (beta chain) was documented in a study of blood T cell repertoires in COVID-19. Study summary: Acute and convalescent COVID-19 samples came from the United States, Italy and Spain. PBMCs, B-cell-depleted T cells, or T cells provided the cDNA or gDNA that made up the material.

Seattle's enrolled individuals joined amid active infection and were then monitored longitudinally. Authors' methods: Estimation of nucleated cell counts relied on the amplification of reference gene primers. Assay used: immunoSEQ multiplex PCR; TCRdb lists only in-frame clones, some missing. V, J and clone size derive from that table, while D and trimming were established from the DNA sequence. The sample gives hundreds of thousands of clones, approximately 86% of which show up once; 1.3% is in the top ten. What was sequenced was peripheral blood. This clonotype was sampled from a woman in her 30s with COVID-19, enrolled during active disease.

The CDR3 region is CASSQDPRGGATDTQYF. CDR3 in DNA: TGCGCCAGCAGCCAAGACCCCCGCGGGGGGGCTACAGATACGCAGTATTTT. This chain connects TRBV4-3 to TRBJ2-3, with 9 bases that match TRBD2. The CDR3 is 17 amino acids. Germline trimming cut 0 bases from V and 3 bases from J; bases unmatched to any gene: 7. Germline V lookup: CDR1 LGHNA, CDR2 YSLEER.